This T cell receptor (beta chain) was profiled in a study of radiotherapy plus CTLA-4 blockade in lung cancer. Across the whole study: Objective responses arose in approximately 19% of patients, and under 40% experienced disease control.

As to this clone: What it binds is not known.

Whole-study results and caveats: Interferon-beta and early blood T cell clone dynamics reportedly predicted response best. Expansion in blood of tumor-derived TCR clones was seen after radiotherapy plus ipilimumab.

The V end lost 8 bases, the J end lost 7 bases, and 12 bases lay between the germline ends. The CDR3 is made up of 12 amino acids. Germline lookup yields CDR1 MNHEY and CDR2 SMNVEV (reference sequence). Clones were sequenced by immunoSEQ multiplex PCR, and TCRdb holds only the in-frame ones, with some missing. The sample lists about 49,000 clones; approximately 85% were seen once. This TCR was recovered from a human donor with non-small cell lung cancer whose response to radiotherapy plus ipilimumab could not be evaluated. V usage is TRBV27 and J usage is TRBJ1-5; D possibly corresponds to TRBD1 (5 bases). The sequencing here drew on peripheral blood, taken from a patient treated with radiotherapy plus ipilimumab. The CDR3 DNA reads as TGTGCCAGCGCCACTAACAGGCAGCCCCAGCATTTT. Translated: CASATNRQPQHF.